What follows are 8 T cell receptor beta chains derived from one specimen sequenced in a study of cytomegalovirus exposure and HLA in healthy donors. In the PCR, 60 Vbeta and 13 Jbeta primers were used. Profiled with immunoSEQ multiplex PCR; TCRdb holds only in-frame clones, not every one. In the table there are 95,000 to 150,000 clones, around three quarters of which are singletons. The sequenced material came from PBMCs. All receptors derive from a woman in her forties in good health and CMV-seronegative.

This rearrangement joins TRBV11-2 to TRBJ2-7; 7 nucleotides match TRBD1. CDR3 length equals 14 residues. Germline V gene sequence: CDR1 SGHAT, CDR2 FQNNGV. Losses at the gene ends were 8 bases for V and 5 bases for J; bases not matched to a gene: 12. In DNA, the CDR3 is TGTGCCAGCGAAATCGGACAGGTTGGCAACGAGCAGTACTTC. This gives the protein CASEIGQVGNEQYF.

The CDR3 region has the DNA TGTGCCAGCTCACTGAGCGGGAACTCCTACAATGAGCAGTTCTTC. This encodes CASSLSGNSYNEQFF. This chain uses TRBV18 with TRBJ2-1; 7 bases line up with TRBD2. Germline lookup yields CDR1 KGHSH and CDR2 LQKENI. The V segment lost 4 bases and the J segment 0 bases; nucleotides outside the gene matches: 3. This CDR3 has 15 residues.

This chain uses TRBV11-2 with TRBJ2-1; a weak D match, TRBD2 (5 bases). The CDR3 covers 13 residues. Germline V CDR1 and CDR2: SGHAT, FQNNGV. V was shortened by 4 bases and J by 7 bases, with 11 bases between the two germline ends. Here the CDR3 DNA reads TGTGCCAGCAGCTCGGGCAGGAGGAATGAGCAGTTCTTC. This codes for CASSSGRRNEQFF.

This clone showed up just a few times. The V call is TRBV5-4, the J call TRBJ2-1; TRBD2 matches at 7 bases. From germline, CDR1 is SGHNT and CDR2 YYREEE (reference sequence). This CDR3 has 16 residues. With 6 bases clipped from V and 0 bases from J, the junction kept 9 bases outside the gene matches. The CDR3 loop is CASTSWEGGSYNEQFF. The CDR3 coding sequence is TGTGCCAGCACGTCCTGGGAGGGAGGCTCCTACAATGAGCAGTTCTTC. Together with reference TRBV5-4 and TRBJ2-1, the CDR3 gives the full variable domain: ETGVTQSPTHLIKTRGQQVTLRCSSQSGHNTVSWYQQALGQGPQFIFQYYREEENGRGNFPPRFSGLQFPNYSSELNVNALELDDSALYLCASTSWEGGSYNEQFFGPGTRLTVL.

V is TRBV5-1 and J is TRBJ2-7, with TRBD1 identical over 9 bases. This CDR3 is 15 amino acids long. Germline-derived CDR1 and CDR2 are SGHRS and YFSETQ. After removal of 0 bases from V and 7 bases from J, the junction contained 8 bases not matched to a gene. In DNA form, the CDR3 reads TGCGCCAGCAGCTTGGGGGACAGGGTGGCGAATGAGCAGTACTTC. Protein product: CASSLGDRVANEQYF. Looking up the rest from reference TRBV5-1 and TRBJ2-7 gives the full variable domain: KAGVTQTPRYLIKTRGQQVTLSCSPISGHRSVSWYQQTPGQGLQFLFEYFSETQRNKGNFPGRFSGRQFSNSRSEMNVSTLELGDSALYLCASSLGDRVANEQYFGPGTRLTVT.

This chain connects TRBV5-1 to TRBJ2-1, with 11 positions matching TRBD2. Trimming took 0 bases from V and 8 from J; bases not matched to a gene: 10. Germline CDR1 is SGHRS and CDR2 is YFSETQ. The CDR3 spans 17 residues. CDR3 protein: CASSLGLAGLFGDEQFF. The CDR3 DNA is TGCGCCAGCAGCTTGGGACTAGCGGGGCTGTTTGGGGATGAGCAGTTCTTC.

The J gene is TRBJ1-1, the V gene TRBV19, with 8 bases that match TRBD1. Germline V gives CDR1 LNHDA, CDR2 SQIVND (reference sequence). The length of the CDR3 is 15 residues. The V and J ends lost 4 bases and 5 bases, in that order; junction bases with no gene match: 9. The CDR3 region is CASSTRQGPTTEAFF. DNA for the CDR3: TGTGCCAGTAGTACCCGACAGGGGCCGACAACTGAAGCTTTCTTT. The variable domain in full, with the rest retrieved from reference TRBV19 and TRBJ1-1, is DGGITQSPKYLFRKEGQNVTLSCEQNLNHDAMYWYRQDPGQGLRLIYYSQIVNDFQKGDIAEGYSVSREKKESFPLTVTSAQKNPTAFYLCASSTRQGPTTEAFFGQGTRLTVV.

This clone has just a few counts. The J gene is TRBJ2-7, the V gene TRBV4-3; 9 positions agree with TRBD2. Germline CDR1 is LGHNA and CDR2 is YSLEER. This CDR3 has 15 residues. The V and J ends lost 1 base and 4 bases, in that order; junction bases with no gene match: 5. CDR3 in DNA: TGCGCCAGCAGCCAAGGGCCTAGCGGGAAGTACGAGCAGTACTTC. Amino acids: CASSQGPSGKYEQYF.